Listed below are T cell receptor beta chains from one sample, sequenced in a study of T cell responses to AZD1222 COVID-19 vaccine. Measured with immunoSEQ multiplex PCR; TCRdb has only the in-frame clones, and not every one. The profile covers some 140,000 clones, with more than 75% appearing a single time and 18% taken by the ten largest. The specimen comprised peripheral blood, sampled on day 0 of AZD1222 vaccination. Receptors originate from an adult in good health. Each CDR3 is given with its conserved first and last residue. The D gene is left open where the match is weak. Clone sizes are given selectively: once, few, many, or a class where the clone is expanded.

cdr3_nt: TGTGCCTCTGGGGGACAGGTCTACGAGCAGTACTTC
cdr3_aa: CASGGQVYEQYF
v_call: TRBV30
j_call: TRBJ2-7
d_call: TRBD1
cdr3_length: 12
clone_size: NA

cdr3_nt: TGCAGCGTTGAAGTCGACAGTCCTGAAGCTTTCTTT
cdr3_aa: CSVEVDSPEAFF
v_call: TRBV29-1
j_call: TRBJ1-1
d_call: NA
cdr3_length: 12
clone_size: NA

cdr3_nt: TGCGCCAGCAGCCAAAGTTACCCCTCCTACAATGAGCAGTTCTTC
cdr3_aa: CASSQSYPSYNEQFF
v_call: TRBV4-1
j_call: TRBJ2-1
d_call: NA
cdr3_length: 15
clone_size: NA

cdr3_nt: TGTGCCAGCAGCAAAGGAGTAAATAGGGACGGCGAATCTCGCTCCTACGAGCAGTACTTC
cdr3_aa: CASSKGVNRDGESRSYEQYF
v_call: TRBV21-1
j_call: TRBJ2-7
d_call: NA
cdr3_length: 20
clone_size: NA

cdr3_nt: TGTGCCAGCAAACAGCAAAGCAATCAGCCCCAGCATTTT
cdr3_aa: CASKQQSNQPQHF
v_call: TRBV12-3/TRBV12-4
j_call: TRBJ1-5
d_call: NA
cdr3_length: 13
clone_size: NA

cdr3_nt: TGTGCCAGCAGTCGTTCACAGGGGGCGGATGGCTACACCTTC
cdr3_aa: CASSRSQGADGYTF
v_call: TRBV6-5
j_call: TRBJ1-2
d_call: TRBD1
cdr3_length: 14
clone_size: NA

cdr3_nt: TGTGCCATCAGTGAGTCCCGAGGGGGGATTAATGAAAAACTGTTTTTT
cdr3_aa: CAISESRGGINEKLFF
v_call: TRBV10-3
j_call: TRBJ1-4
d_call: NA
cdr3_length: 16
clone_size: NA

cdr3_nt: TGTGCCAGCAGTTTACTGGTCGACAGGGGGCAGAAACTGTTTTTT
cdr3_aa: CASSLLVDRGQKLFF
v_call: TRBV27
j_call: TRBJ1-4
d_call: TRBD1
cdr3_length: 15
clone_size: NA

cdr3_nt: TGCGCCAGCAGTGGGGAACTAAGCTCCTACAATGAGCAGTTCTTC
cdr3_aa: CASSGELSSYNEQFF
v_call: TRBV10-1
j_call: TRBJ2-1
d_call: NA
cdr3_length: 15
clone_size: NA

cdr3_nt: TGTGCCTGGAGTGGGAGGACAGCCCTCAATGAGCAGTTCTTC
cdr3_aa: CAWSGRTALNEQFF
v_call: TRBV30
j_call: TRBJ2-1
d_call: NA
cdr3_length: 14
clone_size: NA

cdr3_nt: TGTGCCAGCAGCTTGGAGGCTAGCGGGGGTCGGTTAGATACGCAGTATTTT
cdr3_aa: CASSLEASGGRLDTQYF
v_call: TRBV5-4
j_call: TRBJ2-3
d_call: TRBD2
cdr3_length: 17
clone_size: NA

cdr3_nt: TGTGCCAGCACCCAGGATTACTATGGCTACGCCTTC
cdr3_aa: CASTQDYYGYAF
v_call: TRBV28
j_call: TRBJ1-2
d_call: NA
cdr3_length: 12
clone_size: NA

cdr3_nt: TGTGCCTGGAGTCGAGAGGACTATGGCTACACCTTC
cdr3_aa: CAWSREDYGYTF
v_call: TRBV30
j_call: TRBJ1-2
d_call: NA
cdr3_length: 12
clone_size: once

cdr3_nt: TGTGCCAGCAGCTTAGTGATCAGCACTGAAGCTTTCTTT
cdr3_aa: CASSLVISTEAFF
v_call: TRBV11-3
j_call: TRBJ1-1
d_call: NA
cdr3_length: 13
clone_size: NA

cdr3_nt: TGTGCCAGCAGCCTAGGAAGCTACAATCAGCCCCAGCATTTT
cdr3_aa: CASSLGSYNQPQHF
v_call: TRBV27
j_call: TRBJ1-5
d_call: NA
cdr3_length: 14
clone_size: NA

cdr3_nt: TGTGCCATCACCGCAGGGGCCCACGTGGGCGACGAGCAGTACTTC
cdr3_aa: CAITAGAHVGDEQYF
v_call: TRBV10-3
j_call: TRBJ2-7
d_call: NA
cdr3_length: 15
clone_size: NA

cdr3_nt: TGTGCCAGCAGTCAATCCACCACAGATACGCAGTATTTT
cdr3_aa: CASSQSTTDTQYF
v_call: TRBV12-3/TRBV12-4
j_call: TRBJ2-3
d_call: NA
cdr3_length: 13
clone_size: NA

cdr3_nt: TGTGCCAGCAGTGAAAGATTATTAGATTCACCCCTCCACTTT
cdr3_aa: CASSERLLDSPLHF
v_call: TRBV25-1
j_call: TRBJ1-6
d_call: NA
cdr3_length: 14
clone_size: NA

cdr3_nt: TGTGCCCAGGGAAGGGGGCTAGGGGAAAAACTGTTTTTT
cdr3_aa: CAQGRGLGEKLFF
v_call: TRBV30
j_call: TRBJ1-4
d_call: TRBD1
cdr3_length: 13
clone_size: NA

cdr3_nt: TGTGCTACCGGGACTACCCTCTACGAGCAGTACTTC
cdr3_aa: CATGTTLYEQYF
v_call: TRBV30
j_call: TRBJ2-7
d_call: TRBD2
cdr3_length: 12
clone_size: NA

cdr3_nt: TGTGCCATCAGACGTGAGGGACCCAATCAGCCCCAGCATTTT
cdr3_aa: CAIRREGPNQPQHF
v_call: TRBV10-3
j_call: TRBJ1-5
d_call: NA
cdr3_length: 14
clone_size: NA

cdr3_nt: TGTGCCAGCAGCTTGGGGCCCCCAGGGGACTTAAATTCACCCCTCCACTTT
cdr3_aa: CASSLGPPGDLNSPLHF
v_call: TRBV7-8
j_call: TRBJ1-6
d_call: NA
cdr3_length: 17
clone_size: NA

cdr3_nt: TGTGCCAGCAGCTCGGAAACTGAAGCTTTCTTT
cdr3_aa: CASSSETEAFF
v_call: TRBV11-2
j_call: TRBJ1-1
d_call: NA
cdr3_length: 11
clone_size: NA

cdr3_nt: TGTGCCAGCTCACCACCGCAGGGGAGGCGAGATACGCAGTATTTT
cdr3_aa: CASSPPQGRRDTQYF
v_call: TRBV18
j_call: TRBJ2-3
d_call: NA
cdr3_length: 15
clone_size: once

cdr3_nt: TGTGCCAGCAGCTCCTACAGACCCCTGGCTGGAGCTTTCTTT
cdr3_aa: CASSSYRPLAGAFF
v_call: TRBV7-2
j_call: TRBJ1-1
d_call: NA
cdr3_length: 14
clone_size: NA

cdr3_nt: TGTGCCAGCAGCTCCCGACAGGGCTCCTACAATGAGCAGTTCTTC
cdr3_aa: CASSSRQGSYNEQFF
v_call: TRBV7-2
j_call: TRBJ2-1
d_call: TRBD1
cdr3_length: 15
clone_size: NA

cdr3_nt: TGCGCCAGCAGCCAAGACTCGGGGGGCAGGAATTCACCCCTCCACTTT
cdr3_aa: CASSQDSGGRNSPLHF
v_call: TRBV4-1
j_call: TRBJ1-6
d_call: NA
cdr3_length: 16
clone_size: once

cdr3_nt: TGTGCCAGCGGCCCACCAGGCACAGATACGCAGTATTTT
cdr3_aa: CASGPPGTDTQYF
v_call: TRBV28
j_call: TRBJ2-3
d_call: NA
cdr3_length: 13
clone_size: NA

cdr3_nt: TGTGCCAGCACCCTTGGTACAGATACGCAGTATTTT
cdr3_aa: CASTLGTDTQYF
v_call: TRBV12-3/TRBV12-4
j_call: TRBJ2-3
d_call: NA
cdr3_length: 12
clone_size: NA

cdr3_nt: TGTGCCAGTAGTATCAAGGGTGCTGGAAACACCATATATTTT
cdr3_aa: CASSIKGAGNTIYF
v_call: TRBV19
j_call: TRBJ1-3
d_call: NA
cdr3_length: 14
clone_size: NA

cdr3_nt: TGTGCCAGCAGCTTAGGACAGGGGTGGGGTAACACTGAAGCTTTCTTT
cdr3_aa: CASSLGQGWGNTEAFF
v_call: TRBV13
j_call: TRBJ1-1
d_call: TRBD1
cdr3_length: 16
clone_size: NA

cdr3_nt: TGTGCCAGCAGTTTACTCAGGGACGGGGTTGGGCCCCAGCATTTT
cdr3_aa: CASSLLRDGVGPQHF
v_call: TRBV6-5
j_call: TRBJ1-5
d_call: NA
cdr3_length: 15
clone_size: NA

cdr3_nt: TGTGCCAGTAGTATAGCCTACAGACTAGCGGGGGGGATTGAGCAGTTCTTC
cdr3_aa: CASSIAYRLAGGIEQFF
v_call: TRBV19
j_call: TRBJ2-1
d_call: TRBD2
cdr3_length: 17
clone_size: NA

cdr3_nt: TGTGCCAGCAGGCTAGGGCGCGGGCAGGGGGCTTCCCACGAGCAGTACTTC
cdr3_aa: CASRLGRGQGASHEQYF
v_call: TRBV11-2
j_call: TRBJ2-7
d_call: TRBD1
cdr3_length: 17
clone_size: NA

cdr3_nt: TGTGCCAGCAGTGTCTCACCCAGGGAGAACACCGGGGAGCTGTTTTTT
cdr3_aa: CASSVSPRENTGELFF
v_call: TRBV6-1
j_call: TRBJ2-2
d_call: NA
cdr3_length: 16
clone_size: NA

cdr3_nt: TGTGCCAGCAGCCCAGGGAATAGCAATCAGCCCCAGCATTTT
cdr3_aa: CASSPGNSNQPQHF
v_call: TRBV28
j_call: TRBJ1-5
d_call: NA
cdr3_length: 14
clone_size: NA

cdr3_nt: TGTGCCAGCAGCGTAGACGGGACAGATCAGCCCCAGCATTTT
cdr3_aa: CASSVDGTDQPQHF
v_call: TRBV9
j_call: TRBJ1-5
d_call: TRBD1
cdr3_length: 14
clone_size: NA

cdr3_nt: TGTGCCAGCAGTCCCCAGACCGGGGAGCTGTTTTTT
cdr3_aa: CASSPQTGELFF
v_call: TRBV28
j_call: TRBJ2-2
d_call: NA
cdr3_length: 12
clone_size: NA

cdr3_nt: TGTGCCAGCCGCGGGACAGGGTATGGCTACACCTTC
cdr3_aa: CASRGTGYGYTF
v_call: TRBV11-2
j_call: TRBJ1-2
d_call: TRBD1
cdr3_length: 12
clone_size: NA

cdr3_nt: TGCGCCAGCAGCCCAGGACAGGGGGAGGGGTTCGAGCAGTACTTC
cdr3_aa: CASSPGQGEGFEQYF
v_call: TRBV4-1
j_call: TRBJ2-7
d_call: TRBD1
cdr3_length: 15
clone_size: NA

cdr3_nt: TGCGCCAGCAGCTTAAGGACTAGCGGGAGTCGCCACAATGAGCAGTTCTTC
cdr3_aa: CASSLRTSGSRHNEQFF
v_call: TRBV5-1
j_call: TRBJ2-1
d_call: TRBD2
cdr3_length: 17
clone_size: NA